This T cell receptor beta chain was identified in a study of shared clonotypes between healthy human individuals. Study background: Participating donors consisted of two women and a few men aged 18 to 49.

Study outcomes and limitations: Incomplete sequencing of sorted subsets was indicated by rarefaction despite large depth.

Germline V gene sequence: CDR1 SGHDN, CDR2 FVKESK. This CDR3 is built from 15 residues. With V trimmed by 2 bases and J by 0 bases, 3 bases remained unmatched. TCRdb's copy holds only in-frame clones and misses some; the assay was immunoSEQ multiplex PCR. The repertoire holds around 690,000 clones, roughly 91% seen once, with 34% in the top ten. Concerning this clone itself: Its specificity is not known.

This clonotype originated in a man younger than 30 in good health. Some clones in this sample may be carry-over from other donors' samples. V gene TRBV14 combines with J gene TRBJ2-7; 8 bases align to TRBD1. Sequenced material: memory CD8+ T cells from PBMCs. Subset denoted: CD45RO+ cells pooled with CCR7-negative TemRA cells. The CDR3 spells CASSQWGQDSYEQYF. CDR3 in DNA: TGTGCCAGCAGCCAATGGGGACAGGACTCCTACGAGCAGTACTTC.